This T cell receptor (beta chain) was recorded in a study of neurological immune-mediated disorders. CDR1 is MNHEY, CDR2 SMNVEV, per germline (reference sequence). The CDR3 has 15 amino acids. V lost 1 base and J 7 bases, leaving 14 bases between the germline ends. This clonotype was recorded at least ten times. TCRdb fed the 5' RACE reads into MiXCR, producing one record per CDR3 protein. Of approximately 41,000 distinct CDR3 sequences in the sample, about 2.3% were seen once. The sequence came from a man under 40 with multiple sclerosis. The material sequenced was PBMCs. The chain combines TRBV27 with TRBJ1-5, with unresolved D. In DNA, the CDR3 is TGTGCCAGCAGTTTATTAGGCCTCAAACAACAGCCCCAGCATTTT. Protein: CASSLLGLKQQPQHF.